These T cell receptor beta chains were read from a single sample in a study of T cell changes during pregnancy in multiple sclerosis. Only in-frame clones appear in the TCRdb table, and some are missing; sequencing was by immunoSEQ multiplex PCR. In the table there are 35,000 to 50,000 clones, 70% to 90% of which are singletons. The specimen comprised CD4+ T cells from peripheral blood mononuclear cells, sampled after pregnancy. These receptors all stem from a female donor with multiple sclerosis, enrolled in a pregnancy study. The conserved cysteine and the conserved F or W are not part of the CDR3 here.

>TRBV5-1
ASSLGLAFSTDTQY
>TRBV27
ASSPRQGIGGYT
>TRBV6-1
ASSEGPGGSGELF
>TRBV30
AWSVLNTGANVLT
>TRBV7-9
ASSLEQGGAF
>TRBV19
ASTRQGPSSFNTGELF
>TRBV5-1
ASSLDRGNTEAF
>TRBV7-2
ASSPQGPRADTQY
>TRBV19
ASSRAGQDASGNTIY
>TRBV19
ASSIQRGSYNEQF